Listed below are T cell receptor beta chains from one sample, sequenced in a study of blood T cell repertoires in COVID-19. Measured with immunoSEQ multiplex PCR; TCRdb has only the in-frame clones, and not every one. This table holds about 98,000 clones, roughly 85% found once. Material: peripheral blood. These receptors were obtained from a middle-aged man with active COVID-19. CDR3s include the opening cysteine and the closing phenylalanine or tryptophan. A D gene is named only where the DNA matches it firmly.

CDR3	J	V	D
CASTRGYEQYF	TRBJ2-7	TRBV2	NA
CASSEVAAGYTF	TRBJ1-2	TRBV6-1	NA
CASSLDRAGSTGELFF	TRBJ2-2	TRBV6-2/TRBV6-3	TRBD1
CASSSGPGQGGSPLHF	TRBJ1-6	TRBV11-2	TRBD1
CASSPRGLKGYTF	TRBJ1-2	TRBV7-8	TRBD1
CASSRGGAGGGETQYF	TRBJ2-5	TRBV4-1	NA
CASSSLRRGYTF	TRBJ1-2	TRBV7-2	NA
CASRPYPWGVGEQYF	TRBJ2-7	TRBV5-1	NA
CASGRLADLVYF	TRBJ2-5	TRBV12-3/TRBV12-4	TRBD2
CASSLAGGSYNEQFF	TRBJ2-1	TRBV11-2	TRBD1
CASSDPRGGATDTQYF	TRBJ2-3	TRBV9	TRBD2
CASSQEPLSPADTQYF	TRBJ2-3	TRBV9	NA
CASSPRPTSYNEQFF	TRBJ2-1	TRBV3-1/TRBV3-2	NA
CASSQGERGAVTDTQYF	TRBJ2-3	TRBV4-1	TRBD2
CASSPETVYGYTF	TRBJ1-2	TRBV5-1	NA
CASSQQGAINQPQHF	TRBJ1-5	TRBV6-2/TRBV6-3	TRBD1
CASSPRGTRLNEQYF	TRBJ2-7	TRBV7-2	TRBD2
CASRTGSGANVLTF	TRBJ2-6	TRBV5-1	NA
CASSLFSFTDTQYF	TRBJ2-3	TRBV5-4	NA
CASSPRTPSNQPQHF	TRBJ1-5	TRBV4-1	NA
CATSLHTNTEAFF	TRBJ1-1	TRBV9	NA
CALVVSPKNIQYF	TRBJ2-4	TRBV30	NA
CASASGAQRETQYF	TRBJ2-5	TRBV9	TRBD2
CASSLVRGATETQYF	TRBJ2-5	TRBV5-4	NA
CASSRVQGAAGELFF	TRBJ2-2	TRBV6-6	TRBD1
CAISGGQGARREAFF	TRBJ1-1	TRBV10-3	TRBD1
CASRLAGGPGTQYF	TRBJ2-3	TRBV6-5	TRBD2
CATSGTVATNEKLFF	TRBJ1-4	TRBV15	TRBD1
CASSGGPAKGTDTQYF	TRBJ2-3	TRBV9	NA
CASSSGGVEQYF	TRBJ2-7	TRBV13	NA
CASSQGTGRSPLHF	TRBJ1-6	TRBV3-1/TRBV3-2	TRBD1
CATSPRAGSSLEQFF	TRBJ2-1	TRBV15	NA
CASSRDRGNSPLHF	TRBJ1-6	TRBV5-4	TRBD1
CASSGGTGGGTEAFF	TRBJ1-1	TRBV5-6	TRBD1
CASSLGSGANEKLFF	TRBJ1-4	TRBV5-4	NA
CASSQVIRDRVYNEQFF	TRBJ2-1	TRBV3-1/TRBV3-2	TRBD1
CASSPYTEAFF	TRBJ1-1	TRBV9	NA
CASSPEGGGLYEQYF	TRBJ2-7	TRBV7-8	NA
CASSTTGAGYTF	TRBJ1-2	TRBV7-9	TRBD1
CASSQPVGGYNSPLHF	TRBJ1-6	TRBV3-1/TRBV3-2	NA
CASSPLIRDSKGYTF	TRBJ1-2	TRBV5-6	NA